The next 19 T cell receptor beta chains were all read from a single sample in a study of breast tumors, draining lymph nodes, adjacent tissues. TCRdb processed the multiplex PCR reads anew with MiXCR; each CDR3 protein has one entry. The table includes over 10,000 distinct CDR3 sequences, roughly 62% detected once. Sequencing used tumor-adjacent breast tissue. Every receptor here comes from a female donor with breast cancer. Some clones in this sample may be carry-over from other donors' samples.

This clonotype was observed many times. The gene calls are TRBV6-5 and TRBJ2-5, with D tentatively TRBD2 (6 bases). Germline CDR1 reads MNHEY; CDR2 reads SVGAGI. V lost 2 bases to trimming and J lost 10 bases, with 14 bases between them. The CDR3 runs 13 residues. The CDR3 is CASSYPGQEGQYF. CDR3 bases: TGTGCCAGCAGTTACCCTGGGCAGGAGGGCCAGTACTTC.

The V call is TRBV12-3 or TRBV12-4, the J call TRBJ1-4; the D gene is possibly TRBD1 (6 bases). CDR3 length: 14 amino acids. V shed 7 bases and J shed 8 bases, with 17 bases lying between them. The CDR3 loop is CASTAGDSSEKLFF. For the CDR3, the DNA is TGTGCCAGCACCGCAGGGGATTCTTCGGAAAAACTGTTTTTT.

This chain connects TRBV12-3 or TRBV12-4 to TRBJ2-3; the D gene is possibly TRBD1 (5 bases). This CDR3 has 13 amino acids. V dropped 7 bases and J dropped 3 bases, with 11 bases sitting between them. The CDR3 DNA reads TGTGCCAGCATATCTCAGGGAACAGATACGCAGTATTTT. It specifies CASISQGTDTQYF.

The genes are TRBV20-1 and TRBJ1-4, with a weak D call TRBD1 (6 bases). CDR1 is DFQATT and CDR2 is SNEGSKA in the germline V gene (reference sequence). Deletions cut 0 bases from V and 10 bases from J, with 18 bases between. The CDR3 runs to 15 residues. CDR3 bases: TGCAGTGCTAGAGATCATGGGGGCCCTGAGGGAAAACTGTTTTTT. This encodes CSARDHGGPEGKLFF.

A note on this clonotype: Compared with germline, one end of the junction differs, possibly owing to a read error. V usage is TRBV14 and J usage is TRBJ2-3; D might be TRBD2 (6 bases). The V gene's germline CDR1 is SGHDN and CDR2 FVKESK. The length of the CDR3 is 15 residues. For the CDR3, the DNA is TGTGCCAGCAGCCAGGCGGAGGGCAACACAGGTACGCAGTATTTT. Protein: CASSQAEGNTGTQYF.

The chain links TRBV6-5 to TRBJ1-5; no reliable D call. The germline V gene has CDR1 MNHEY and CDR2 SVGAGI. Trimming took 6 bases from V and 0 from J, leaving 9 bases between them. This CDR3 is built from 14 residues. The chain's CDR3 is CASSRLTSNQPQHF. The CDR3 region has the DNA TGTGCCAGCAGCCGCCTTACTAGCAATCAGCCCCAGCATTTT.

The V call is TRBV5-1, the J call TRBJ2-7, with 9 positions matching TRBD2. The CDR3 is 15 amino acids. Trimming took 4 bases from V and 0 from J; bases not matched to a gene: 5. Germline CDR1 and CDR2: SGHRS and YFSETQ. The CDR3 loop reads CASSLTSGGSYEQYF. As DNA, the CDR3 is TGCGCCAGCAGCCTGACTAGCGGAGGCTCCTACGAGCAGTACTTC.

DNA of the CDR3: TGTGCCAGCAGCCCCACGAACACCGGGGAGCTGTTTTTT. This codes for CASSPTNTGELFF. J is TRBJ2-2 and V is TRBV9; D call uncertain. Germline V gives CDR1 SGDLS, CDR2 YYNGEE. Trimming took 4 bases from V and 0 from J, leaving 4 bases between them. This CDR3 has 13 amino acids.

This clonotype was detected ten times or more. The V gene is TRBV5-6, the J gene TRBJ2-7; D is uncertain. The CDR3 totals 14 residues. Trimming pared 0 bases from V and 4 bases from J, leaving 11 bases between. The germline V gene encodes CDR1 SGHDT and CDR2 YYEEEE. CDR3 DNA sequence: TGTGCCAGCAGCTTGGGAACAGCTTTTTACGAGCAGTACTTC. Translating gives CASSLGTAFYEQYF.

There are many counts of this clonotype. V usage is TRBV4-3 and J usage is TRBJ2-7; no definite D call. V lost 1 base and J lost 1, with 14 bases in between. The germline CDR1 and CDR2 sequences are LGHNA and YSLEER. The CDR3 is 16 residues long. The CDR3 loop is CASSQAKEAPSYEQYF. The CDR3 DNA reads TGCGCCAGCAGCCAAGCAAAAGAAGCGCCGTCCTACGAGCAGTACTTC.

This clonotype was detected ten times or more. This chain joins TRBV20-1 and TRBJ1-5; 9 nucleotides agree with TRBD1. The V gene end was trimmed by 5 bases and the J gene end by 3 bases; junction bases not matched to a gene: 5. Germline CDR1 is DFQATT and CDR2 is SNEGSKA (reference sequence). CDR3 length equals 14 residues. CDR3: CSAGTGRVNQPQHF. DNA of the CDR3: TGCAGTGCTGGGACAGGGAGGGTCAATCAGCCCCAGCATTTT.

This chain joins TRBV2 and TRBJ2-2; 14 bases agree with TRBD2. The CDR3 is 17 residues long. V dropped 6 bases and J dropped 5; count of bases not matched to a gene: 8. Germline V gene data show CDR1 as SNHLY and CDR2 as FYNNEI. CDR3 DNA sequence: TGTGCCAGCAGCCAGGGACTAGCGGGAGTACGGACCGGGGAGCTGTTTTTT. Translating it yields CASSQGLAGVRTGELFF.

This clonotype was recorded once. This rearrangement joins TRBV11-2 to TRBJ2-7; 8 nucleotides match TRBD1. V gave up 0 bases and J gave up 3 bases; unmatched junction bases: 4. CDR1 and CDR2 from the germline V gene are SGHAT and FQNNGV. The CDR3 runs 15 residues. CDR3 in DNA: TGTGCCAGCAGCTTAGAGGGACAGGCTGACTACGAGCAGTACTTC. Translation: CASSLEGQADYEQYF.

This clonotype is medium-sized in the sample. The chain has TRBV29-1 and TRBJ2-1; perhaps TRBD2 as D (5 bases). This CDR3 has 11 amino acids. Trimming took off 4 bases at V and 9 bases at J, with 10 bases between the two ends. CDR1 is SQVTM and CDR2 is ANQGSEA in the germline V gene. For the CDR3, the DNA is TGCAGCGTTGTGCGCGAGGGTGAGCAGTTCTTC. Amino acids: CSVVREGEQFF.

The V and J genes are TRBV27 and TRBJ2-7; 7 nucleotides match TRBD1. Germline V gives CDR1 MNHEY, CDR2 SMNVEV (reference sequence). The length of the CDR3 is 16 residues. Trimming removed 2 bases from V and 3 bases from J; junction bases left unmatched: 10. CDR3 in DNA: TGTGCCAGCAGTTTAGTTCCCTCGACAGGGAGCTACGAGCAGTACTTC. Protein: CASSLVPSTGSYEQYF.

V and J are TRBV20-1 and TRBJ2-7; weak D call: TRBD2 (6 bases). Deletions cut 0 bases from V and 2 bases from J, with 14 bases between. The CDR3 sequence is 15 residues long. In germline, CDR1 is DFQATT, CDR2 SNEGSKA (reference sequence). CDR3 sequence (DNA): TGCAGTGCTAGAGATCTGGCGGGGTCTACCTACGAGCAGTACTTC. This gives the protein CSARDLAGSTYEQYF.

The chain has TRBV11-2 and TRBJ1-3; 7 bases align to TRBD1. CDR3 size: 13 residues. V shed 4 bases and J 4 bases; nucleotides not matched to a gene: 1. The germline V gene encodes CDR1 SGHAT and CDR2 FQNNGV. CDR3 region: CASSSDRGNTIYF. The CDR3 DNA follows: TGTGCCAGCAGCTCGGACAGGGGAAACACCATATATTTT.

The gene calls are TRBV7-8 and TRBJ1-6, with a weak D call TRBD1 (5 bases). The CDR3 spans 14 residues. Germline-derived CDR1 and CDR2 are SGHVS and FQNEAQ. Trimming took 1 base from V and 10 from J, leaving 11 bases between them. CDR3 sequence (DNA): TGTGCCAGCAGCTTAGGCGGGGGGGGATCACCCCTCCACTTT. Protein sequence: CASSLGGGGSPLHF. Supplemented by reference TRBV7-8 and TRBJ1-6, the full variable domain reads GAGVSQSPRYKVAKRGQDVALRCDPISGHVSLFWYQQALGQGPEFLTYFQNEAQLDKSGLPSDRFFAERPEGSVSTLKIQRTQQEDSAVYLCASSLGGGGSPLHFGNGTRLTVT.

The DNA of the CDR3 is TGCGCCAGCAGTGGAGGAAGGGGGAGCTCTGGAAACACCATATATTTT. Translated: CASSGGRGSSGNTIYF. This chain uses TRBV10-2 with TRBJ1-3, with a possible D match to TRBD1 (6 bases). This CDR3 has 16 residues. V lost 4 bases, J lost 0 bases, and 13 bases lay in between. CDR1 and CDR2 from the germline V gene are WSHSY and SAAADI.